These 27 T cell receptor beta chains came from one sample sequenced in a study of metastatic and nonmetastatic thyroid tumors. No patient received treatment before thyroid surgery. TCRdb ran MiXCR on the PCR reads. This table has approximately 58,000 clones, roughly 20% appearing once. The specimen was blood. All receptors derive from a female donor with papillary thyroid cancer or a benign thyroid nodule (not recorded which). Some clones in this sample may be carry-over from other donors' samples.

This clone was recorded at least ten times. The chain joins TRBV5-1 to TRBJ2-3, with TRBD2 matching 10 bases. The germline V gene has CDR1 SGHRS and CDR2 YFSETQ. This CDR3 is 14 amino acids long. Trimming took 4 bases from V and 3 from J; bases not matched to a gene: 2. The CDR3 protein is CASSGSGRTDTQYF. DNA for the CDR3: TGCGCCAGCAGCGGTAGCGGGAGGACAGATACGCAGTATTTT.

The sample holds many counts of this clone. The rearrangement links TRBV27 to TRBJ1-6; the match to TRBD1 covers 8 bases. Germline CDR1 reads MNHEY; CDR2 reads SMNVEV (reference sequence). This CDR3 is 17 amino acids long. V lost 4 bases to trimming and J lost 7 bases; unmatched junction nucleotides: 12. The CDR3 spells CASSSPTRGQGNSPLHF. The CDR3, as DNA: TGTGCCAGCAGTTCCCCAACTAGAGGACAGGGAAATTCACCCCTCCACTTT.

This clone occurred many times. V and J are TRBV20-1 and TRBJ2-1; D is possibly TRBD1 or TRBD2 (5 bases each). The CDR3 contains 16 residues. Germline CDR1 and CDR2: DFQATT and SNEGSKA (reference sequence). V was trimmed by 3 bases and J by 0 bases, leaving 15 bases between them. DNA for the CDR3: TGCAGTGCTAGCGGAGGACAAGGGAACTCCTACAATGAGCAGTTCTTC. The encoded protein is CSASGGQGNSYNEQFF.

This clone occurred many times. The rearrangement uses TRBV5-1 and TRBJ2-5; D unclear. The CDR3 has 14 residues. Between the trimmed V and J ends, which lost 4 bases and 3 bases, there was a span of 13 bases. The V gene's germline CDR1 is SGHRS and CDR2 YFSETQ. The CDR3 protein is CASSTRDQKETQYF. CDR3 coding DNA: TGCGCCAGCAGCACGAGAGACCAAAAAGAGACCCAGTACTTC.

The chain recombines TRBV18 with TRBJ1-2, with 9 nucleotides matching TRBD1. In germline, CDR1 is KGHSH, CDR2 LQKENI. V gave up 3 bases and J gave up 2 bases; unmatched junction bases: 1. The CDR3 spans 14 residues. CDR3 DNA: TGTGCCAGCTCACCGACAGGGGGAAACTATGGCTACACCTTC. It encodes CASSPTGGNYGYTF.

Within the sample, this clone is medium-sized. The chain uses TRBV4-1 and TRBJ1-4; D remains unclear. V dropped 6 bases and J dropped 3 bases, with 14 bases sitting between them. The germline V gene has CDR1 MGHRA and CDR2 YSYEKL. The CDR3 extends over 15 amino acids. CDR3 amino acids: CASRKGIAPNEKLFF. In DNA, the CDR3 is TGCGCCAGCAGGAAGGGAATTGCACCTAATGAAAAACTGTTTTTT.

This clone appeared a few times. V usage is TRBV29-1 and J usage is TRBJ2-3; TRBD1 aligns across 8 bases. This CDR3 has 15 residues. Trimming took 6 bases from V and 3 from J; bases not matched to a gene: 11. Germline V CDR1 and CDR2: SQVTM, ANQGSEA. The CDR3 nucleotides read TGCAGCGTCGAAACGTCGGACAGGGTGACAGATACGCAGTATTTT. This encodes CSVETSDRVTDTQYF.

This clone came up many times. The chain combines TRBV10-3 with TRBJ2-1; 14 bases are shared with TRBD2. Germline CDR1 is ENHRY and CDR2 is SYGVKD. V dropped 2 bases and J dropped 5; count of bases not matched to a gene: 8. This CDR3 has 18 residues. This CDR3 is CAISEVGTSGSLNNEQFF. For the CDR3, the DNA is TGTGCCATCAGTGAGGTTGGGACTAGCGGGAGTCTCAACAATGAGCAGTTCTTC.

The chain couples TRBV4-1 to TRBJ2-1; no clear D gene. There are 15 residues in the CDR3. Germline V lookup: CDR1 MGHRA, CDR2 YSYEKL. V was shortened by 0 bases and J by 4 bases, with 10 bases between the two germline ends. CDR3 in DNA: TGCGCCAGCAGCCAAGATAGACGTCCGTACAATGAGCAGTTCTTC. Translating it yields CASSQDRRPYNEQFF.

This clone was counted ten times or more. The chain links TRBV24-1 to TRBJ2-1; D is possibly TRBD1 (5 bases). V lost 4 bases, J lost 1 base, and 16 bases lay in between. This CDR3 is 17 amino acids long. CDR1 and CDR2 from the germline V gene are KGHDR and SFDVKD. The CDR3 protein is CATSEPWGGSSYNEQFF. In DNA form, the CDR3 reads TGTGCCACCAGTGAGCCCTGGGGCGGAAGTTCCTACAATGAGCAGTTCTTC.

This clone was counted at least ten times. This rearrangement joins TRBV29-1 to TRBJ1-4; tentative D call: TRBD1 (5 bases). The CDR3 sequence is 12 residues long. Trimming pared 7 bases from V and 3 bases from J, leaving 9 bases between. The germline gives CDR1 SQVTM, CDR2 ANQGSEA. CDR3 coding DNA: TGCAGCGCCGGGACGGCTAATGAAAAACTGTTTTTT. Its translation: CSAGTANEKLFF.

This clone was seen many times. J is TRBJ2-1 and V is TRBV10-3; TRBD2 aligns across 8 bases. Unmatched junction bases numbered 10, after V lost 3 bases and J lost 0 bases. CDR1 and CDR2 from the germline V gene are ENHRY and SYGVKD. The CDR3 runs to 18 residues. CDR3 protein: CAISDNAGGQSSYNEQFF. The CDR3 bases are TGTGCCATCAGTGATAATGCGGGAGGACAGAGCTCCTACAATGAGCAGTTCTTC.

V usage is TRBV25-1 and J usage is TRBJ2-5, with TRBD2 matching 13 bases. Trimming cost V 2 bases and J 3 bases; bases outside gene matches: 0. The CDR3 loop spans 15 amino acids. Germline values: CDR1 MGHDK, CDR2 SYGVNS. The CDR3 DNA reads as TGTGCCAGCAGTGAAGGGACTAGCGGGGAAGAGACCCAGTACTTC. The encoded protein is CASSEGTSGEETQYF.

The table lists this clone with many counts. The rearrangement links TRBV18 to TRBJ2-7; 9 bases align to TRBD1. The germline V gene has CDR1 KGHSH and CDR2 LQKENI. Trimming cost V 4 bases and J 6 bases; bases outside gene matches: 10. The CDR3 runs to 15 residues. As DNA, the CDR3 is TGTGCCAGCTCACATGCCGGGACAGGGATTCGCGAGCAGTACTTC. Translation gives CASSHAGTGIREQYF.

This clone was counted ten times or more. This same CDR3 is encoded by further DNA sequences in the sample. The CDR3 nucleotides are TGTGCCAGCAGTTACTCGTACGGCTACACCTTC. Its protein product is CASSYSYGYTF. This sequence joins TRBV6-2 or TRBV6-3 and TRBJ1-2; D gene unclear. The V gene lost 0 bases and the J gene lost 8 bases, with 4 bases spanning the gap. Germline V gene sequence: CDR1 MNHEY, CDR2 SVGEGT. The CDR3 sequence is 11 residues long.

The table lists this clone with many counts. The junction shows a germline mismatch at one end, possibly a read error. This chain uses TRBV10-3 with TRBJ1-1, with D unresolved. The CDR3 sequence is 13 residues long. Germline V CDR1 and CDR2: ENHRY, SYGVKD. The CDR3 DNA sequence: TGTGCCATCAGTGAGACGGCGAACAGTGAAGCTTTCTTT. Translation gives CAISETANSEAFF.

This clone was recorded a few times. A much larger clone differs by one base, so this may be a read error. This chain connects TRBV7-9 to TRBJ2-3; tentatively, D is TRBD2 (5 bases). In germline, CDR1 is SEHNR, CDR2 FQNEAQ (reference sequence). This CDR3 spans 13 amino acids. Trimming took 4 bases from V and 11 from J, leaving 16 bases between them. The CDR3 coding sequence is TGTGCCAGCAGCTGGCAATTGGAGGACTGGCAGTATTTT. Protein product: CASSWQLEDWQYF.

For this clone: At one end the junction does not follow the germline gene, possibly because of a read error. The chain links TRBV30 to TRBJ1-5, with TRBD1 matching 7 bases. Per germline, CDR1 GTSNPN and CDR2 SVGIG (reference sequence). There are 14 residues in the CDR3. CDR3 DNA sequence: TGTGCCTGGGGTCAGGGGGGCGTCAATCATCCCCAGCATTTT. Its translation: CAWGQGGVNHPQHF.

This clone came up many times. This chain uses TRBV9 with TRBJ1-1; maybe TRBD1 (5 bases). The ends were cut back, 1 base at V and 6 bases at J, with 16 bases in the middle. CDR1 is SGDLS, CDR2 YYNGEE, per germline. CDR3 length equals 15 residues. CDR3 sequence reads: CASSVLDLGVAEAFF. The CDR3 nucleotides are TGTGCCAGCAGCGTACTTGATTTAGGGGTTGCTGAAGCTTTCTTT.

CDR3 sequence: CAIRAVLNTGELFF. Written as DNA, the CDR3 is TGTGCCATCAGGGCGGTACTCAACACCGGGGAGCTGTTTTTT. The chain combines TRBV10-3 with TRBJ2-2, with D unclear. Germline V gives CDR1 ENHRY, CDR2 SYGVKD. Trimming took 6 bases from V and 2 from J, leaving 10 bases between them. The CDR3 spans 14 residues.

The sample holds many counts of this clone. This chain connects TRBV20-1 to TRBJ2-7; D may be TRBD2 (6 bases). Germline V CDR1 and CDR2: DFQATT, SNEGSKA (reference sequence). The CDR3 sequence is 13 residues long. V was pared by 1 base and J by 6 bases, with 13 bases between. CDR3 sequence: CSARVGGKGEQYF. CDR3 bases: TGCAGTGCTAGAGTAGGAGGGAAGGGCGAGCAGTACTTC.

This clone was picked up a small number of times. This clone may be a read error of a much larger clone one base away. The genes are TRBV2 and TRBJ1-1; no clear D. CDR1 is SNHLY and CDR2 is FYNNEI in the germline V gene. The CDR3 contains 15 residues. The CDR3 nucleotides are TGTGCCAGCAGGATGGAGGGCAGCCTGAACACTGAAGCTCTCTTT. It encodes CASRMEGSLNTEALF.

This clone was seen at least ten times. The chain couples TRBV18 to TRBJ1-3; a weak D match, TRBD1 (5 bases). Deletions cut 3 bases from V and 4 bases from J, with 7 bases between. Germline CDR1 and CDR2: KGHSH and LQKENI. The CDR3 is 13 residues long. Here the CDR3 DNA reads TGTGCCAGCTCACCTCCAGGGGGAAACACCATATATTTT. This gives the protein CASSPPGGNTIYF.

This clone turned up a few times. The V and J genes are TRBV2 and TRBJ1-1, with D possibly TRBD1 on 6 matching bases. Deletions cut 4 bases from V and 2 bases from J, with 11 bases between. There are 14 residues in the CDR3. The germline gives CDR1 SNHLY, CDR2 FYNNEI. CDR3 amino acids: CASSVGHGNTEAFF. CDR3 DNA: TGTGCCAGCAGTGTGGGACATGGTAACACTGAAGCTTTCTTT.

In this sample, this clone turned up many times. The CDR3 region has the DNA TGTGCCATCAGTGAGGGGAGGACAAATTCACCCCTCCACTTT. This gives the protein CAISEGRTNSPLHF. V and J are TRBV10-3 and TRBJ1-6, with TRBD1 as a possible D gene (5 bases). This CDR3 has 14 residues. V shed 2 bases and J shed 7 bases, with 9 bases lying between them. Germline V lookup: CDR1 ENHRY, CDR2 SYGVKD.

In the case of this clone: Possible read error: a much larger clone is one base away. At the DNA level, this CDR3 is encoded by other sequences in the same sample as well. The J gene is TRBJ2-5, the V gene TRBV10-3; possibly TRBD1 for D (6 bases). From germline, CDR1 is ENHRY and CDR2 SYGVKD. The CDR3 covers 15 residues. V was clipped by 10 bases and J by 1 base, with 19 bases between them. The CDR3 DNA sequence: TGTGCCACTTCGGGAAGGAAGGGGGTCCAAGAGACCCAGTACTTC. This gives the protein CATSGRKGVQETQYF.

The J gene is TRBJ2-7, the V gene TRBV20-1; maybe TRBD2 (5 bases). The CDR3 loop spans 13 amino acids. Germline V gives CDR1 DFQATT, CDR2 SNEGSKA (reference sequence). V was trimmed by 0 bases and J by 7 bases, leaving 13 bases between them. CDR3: CSARDRGSQEQYF. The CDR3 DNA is TGCAGTGCTAGAGATCGGGGAAGCCAAGAGCAGTACTTC.